The 8 T cell receptor beta chains below were found in one sample sequenced in a study of cytomegalovirus exposure and HLA in healthy donors. This PCR relied on a set of 60 Vbeta primers and 13 Jbeta primers. TCRdb's copy holds only in-frame clones and misses some; the assay was immunoSEQ multiplex PCR. The sample has around 140,000 clones, approximately 87% seen once. The sample taken for sequencing was PBMCs. The receptors shown here come from a woman in her twenties or thirties in good health and CMV-seronegative.

The V call is TRBV28, the J call TRBJ2-1; D gene unclear. Germline V lookup: CDR1 MDHEN, CDR2 SYDVKM. This CDR3 has 15 residues. Trimming pared 4 bases from V and 3 bases from J, leaving 13 bases between. CDR3 nucleotides: TGTGCCAGCAGTTCCCCCCTTTCGGGCTACAATGAGCAGTTCTTC. Amino acids: CASSSPLSGYNEQFF.

The V call is TRBV7-2, the J call TRBJ1-2; TRBD1 aligns across 9 bases. The V and J ends lost 8 bases and 8 bases, in that order; junction bases with no gene match: 9. Germline V gene data show CDR1 as SGHTA and CDR2 as FQGNSA. There are 13 residues in the CDR3. Here the CDR3 DNA reads TGTGCCAGCGCCTCGGGACAGGGACGGGGCTACACCTTC. The encoded protein is CASASGQGRGYTF.

The chain recombines TRBV2 with TRBJ2-7; possible D gene TRBD2, 5 bases. The V gene lost 1 base and the J gene lost 5 bases, with 15 bases spanning the gap. Germline V gene data show CDR1 as SNHLY and CDR2 as FYNNEI. The CDR3 runs 15 residues. Written as DNA, the CDR3 is TGTGCCAGCAGTGAAGAGCGGCAGCTAGTGAACGAGCAGTACTTC. Encoded protein: CASSEERQLVNEQYF.

This clone was picked up one time. The V gene is TRBV28, the J gene TRBJ2-5; 11 bases map to TRBD2. Germline CDR1 MDHEN, CDR2 SYDVKM. The CDR3 length is 15 residues. With V trimmed by 2 bases and J by 4 bases, 3 bases remained unmatched. CDR3 protein: CASSLRLAGTETQYF. The CDR3, as DNA: TGTGCCAGCAGTTTACGACTAGCGGGGACAGAGACCCAGTACTTC. The full variable domain, rest sourced from reference TRBV28 and TRBJ2-5, is DVKVTQSSRYLVKRTGEKVFLECVQDMDHENMFWYRQDPGLGLRLIYFSYDVKMKEKGDIPEGYSVSREKKERFSLILESASTNQTSMYLCASSLRLAGTETQYFGPGTRLLVL.

The V gene is TRBV2, the J gene TRBJ2-7, with TRBD2 as a possible D gene (6 bases). CDR1 is SNHLY, CDR2 FYNNEI, per germline. The V end lost 5 bases, the J end lost 1 base, and 18 bases lay between the germline ends. This CDR3 is 16 amino acids long. In DNA form, the CDR3 reads TGTGCCAGCAGTCGGAATAATTGGGGGGTATCCTACGAGCAGTACTTC. Translated: CASSRNNWGVSYEQYF.

This chain joins TRBV28 and TRBJ2-1; a possible D gene is TRBD2 (5 bases). The CDR3 contains 11 residues. Germline assignment: CDR1 MDHEN and CDR2 SYDVKM. The CDR3 DNA reads as TGTGCTGTTACTAGGAGCAATGAGCAGTTCTTC. This encodes CAVTRSNEQFF.

This clone has ten or more counts. The chain combines TRBV25-1 with TRBJ2-5, with 8 bases aligning to TRBD2. The CDR3 totals 16 residues. Trimming took 1 base from V and 5 from J; bases not matched to a gene: 9. CDR1 is MGHDK and CDR2 is SYGVNS in the germline V gene. CDR3 nucleotide sequence: TGTGCCAGCAGTGAATCGGGGGGGGAGATCGGGGAGACCCAGTACTTC. The encoded protein is CASSESGGEIGETQYF. Full variable domain (rest looked up from reference TRBV25-1 and TRBJ2-5): EADIYQTPRYLVIGTGKKITLECSQTMGHDKMYWYQQDPGMELHLIHYSYGVNSTEKGDLSSESTVSRIRTEHFPLTLESARPSHTSQYLCASSESGGEIGETQYFGPGTRLLVL.

The rearrangement joins TRBV7-3 to TRBJ1-2; 9 positions agree with TRBD1. CDR1 and CDR2 (germline): SGHTA, FQGTGA. CDR3 size: 14 residues. Germline trimming cut 6 bases from V and 5 bases from J; bases unmatched to any gene: 7. In DNA form, the CDR3 reads TGTGCCAGCAGTCCGGGGACAGGGTCATATGGCTACACCTTC. This translates into CASSPGTGSYGYTF.